Listed here are 10 T cell receptor beta chains from one sample, sequenced in a study of blood T cell repertoires in COVID-19. The repertoire was sequenced with immunoSEQ multiplex PCR; TCRdb's copy has only in-frame clones and lacks some. The sample lists 150,000 to 200,000 clones; roughly four fifths were seen once. Sequencing was carried out using peripheral blood. These receptors were obtained from a man aged 60-69 years with active or convalescent COVID-19.

The V gene is TRBV7-6, the J gene TRBJ2-5; TRBD2 aligns across 9 bases. V lost 0 bases, J lost 4 bases, and 9 bases stayed unmatched. Germline V CDR1 and CDR2: SGHVS, FNYEAQ. This CDR3 spans 17 amino acids. CDR3 DNA: TGTGCCAGCAGCTTAGCCGGGGGCGGGGGGGCCCGAGAGACCCAGTACTTC. Protein: CASSLAGGGGARETQYF. The variable domain in full, completed from reference TRBV7-6 and TRBJ2-5, reads GAGVSQSPRYKVTKRGQDVALRCDPISGHVSLYWYRQALGQGPEFLTYFNYEAQQDKSGLPNDRFSAERPEGSISTLTIQRTEQRDSAMYRCASSLAGGGGARETQYFGPGTRLLVL.

V usage is TRBV11-2 and J usage is TRBJ2-7, with D perhaps matching TRBD2 (7 bases). This CDR3 has 16 amino acids. The germline V gene encodes CDR1 SGHAT and CDR2 FQNNGV. With 5 bases removed from V and 0 bases from J, the gap between germline ends came to 17 bases. CDR3 residues: CASSPAGAESSYEQYF. In nucleotides, the CDR3 is TGTGCCAGCAGCCCCGCGGGGGCCGAGAGCTCCTACGAGCAGTACTTC.

V usage is TRBV5-1 and J usage is TRBJ2-5, with 12 nucleotides matching TRBD2. V gave up 0 bases and J gave up 1 base; unmatched junction bases: 1. CDR3 length: 16 residues. CDR1 SGHRS and CDR2 YFSETQ come from the germline V gene. This CDR3 is CASSLGTSGAQETQYF. The CDR3 DNA follows: TGCGCCAGCAGCTTGGGGACTAGCGGGGCCCAAGAGACCCAGTACTTC.

The chain employs TRBV19 and TRBJ1-2, with D possibly TRBD1 on 6 matching bases. Germline V gene lookup returns CDR1 LNHDA and CDR2 SQIVND (reference sequence). V gave up 5 bases and J gave up 0 bases, with 10 bases separating them. The CDR3 loop spans 14 amino acids. The CDR3 region has the DNA TGTGCCAGTAGTGACAGGAGAACTAACTATGGCTACACCTTC. Translation: CASSDRRTNYGYTF.

The CDR3 bases are TGTGCCAGCAGCTTAAGGGGACAGCCGAACACTGAAGCTTTCTTT. As protein: CASSLRGQPNTEAFF. The chain uses TRBV7-9 and TRBJ1-1; the match to TRBD1 covers 7 bases. CDR1 SEHNR and CDR2 FQNEAQ come from the germline V gene (reference sequence). With V trimmed by 2 bases and J by 1 base, 4 bases remained unmatched. CDR3 length: 15 residues. Variable domain in full (rest from reference TRBV7-9 and TRBJ1-1): DTGVSQNPRHKITKRGQNVTFRCDPISEHNRLYWYRQTLGQGPEFLTYFQNEAQLEKSRLLSDRFSAERPKGSFSTLEIQRTEQGDSAMYLCASSLRGQPNTEAFFGQGTRLTVV.

The genes are TRBV7-9 and TRBJ1-5; D ambiguous. Trimming removed 8 bases from V and 4 bases from J, with 12 bases in between. The CDR3 is 13 amino acids. Germline values: CDR1 SEHNR, CDR2 FQNEAQ (reference sequence). The CDR3 DNA reads TGTGCCAGCGCCGCCGACGGGAATCAGCCCCAGCATTTT. It translates to CASAADGNQPQHF. The whole variable domain, filled in from reference TRBV7-9 and TRBJ1-5, reads DTGVSQNPRHKITKRGQNVTFRCDPISEHNRLYWYRQTLGQGPEFLTYFQNEAQLEKSRLLSDRFSAERPKGSFSTLEIQRTEQGDSAMYLCASAADGNQPQHFGDGTRLSIL.

V and J are TRBV19 and TRBJ1-5; tentative D call: TRBD1 (5 bases). Germline CDR1 and CDR2: LNHDA and SQIVND (reference sequence). V lost 8 bases and J 0 bases, leaving 14 bases between the germline ends. CDR3 length: 15 amino acids. CDR3 coding DNA: TGTGCCAGTTCGTGGGGGGGTAATAGCAATCAGCCCCAGCATTTT. Encoded protein: CASSWGGNSNQPQHF.

Comment on this clone: The sample contains more than one DNA sequence encoding this CDR3. The J gene is TRBJ1-3, the V gene TRBV12-3 or TRBV12-4; no definite D call. The ends were cut back, 5 bases at V and 0 bases at J, with 5 bases in the middle. This CDR3 comprises 13 residues. For the CDR3, the DNA is TGTGCCAGCAGTCCTAGCTCTGGAAACACCATATATTTT. Translation gives CASSPSSGNTIYF.

Concerning this clone itself: Other DNA sequences of this sample code for an identical CDR3. The chain has TRBV19 and TRBJ2-1, with unresolved D. The CDR3 spans 12 residues. V gave up 3 bases and J gave up 6 bases, with 6 bases separating them. The germline V gene has CDR1 LNHDA and CDR2 SQIVND (reference sequence). For the CDR3, the DNA is TGTGCCAGTAGTATCCGGTCCAATGAGCAGTTCTTC. Translation gives CASSIRSNEQFF.

The chain links TRBV3-1 (or the pseudogene TRBV3-2) to TRBJ1-5, with D possibly being TRBD1 (6 bases). V was trimmed by 6 bases and J by 0 bases, leaving 12 bases between them. The germline V gene has CDR1 LGHDT and CDR2 YNNKEL (reference sequence). The CDR3 totals 15 residues. The CDR3 region is CASRMTGDSNQPQHF. The CDR3 bases are TGTGCCAGCAGGATGACAGGAGATAGCAATCAGCCCCAGCATTTT.